The rows below give T cell receptor beta chains drawn from one sample of a study of T cells in Graves' hyperthyroidism and ophthalmopathy. TCRdb reprocessed the multiplex PCR reads with MiXCR, giving one entry per CDR3 protein. The data contain about 560,000 distinct CDR3 sequences, over 15% of them seen just once; the ten biggest clones take up approximately 20%. The specimen was blood. Every receptor here comes from a woman under 30 with Graves' hyperthyroidism. Each CDR3 is given with its conserved first and last residue. Fields, in order: clone size, D gene, V gene, J gene, CDR3 protein, CDR3 DNA. D genes are given only for firm matches. Size is stated for part of the rows, as once, few or many counts, or as a class when the clone is expanded.

clone_size: .; d_call: .; v_call: TRBV6-2/TRBV6-3; j_call: TRBJ2-1; cdr3_aa: CASSLHRGSDNEQFF; cdr3_nt: TGTGCCAGCAGCCTACATAGGGGAAGCGACAATGAGCAGTTCTTC
clone_size: .; d_call: TRBD1; v_call: TRBV7-8; j_call: TRBJ2-5; cdr3_aa: CASSVRQGWRETQYF; cdr3_nt: TGTGCCAGCAGCGTAAGACAGGGGTGGAGAGAGACCCAGTACTTC
clone_size: .; d_call: TRBD1; v_call: TRBV5-5; j_call: TRBJ2-5; cdr3_aa: CATTRQGEEETQYF; cdr3_nt: TGTGCCACCACGCGACAGGGGGAGGAGGAGACCCAGTACTTC
clone_size: few; d_call: .; v_call: TRBV27; j_call: TRBJ2-1; cdr3_aa: CASPVPTSYGSRYNEQFF; cdr3_nt: TGTGCCAGCCCCGTCCCCACCTCCTACGGGAGCCGATACAATGAGCAGTTCTTC
clone_size: many; d_call: TRBD2; v_call: TRBV20-1; j_call: TRBJ2-5; cdr3_aa: CSAVTLAGLGETQYF; cdr3_nt: TGCAGTGCTGTGACTCTAGCGGGCTTAGGGGAGACCCAGTACTTC
clone_size: once; d_call: .; v_call: TRBV6-2/TRBV6-3; j_call: TRBJ1-3; cdr3_aa: CASSFQGSSGNTIYF; cdr3_nt: TGTGCCAGCAGCTTTCAGGGAAGCTCTGGAAACACCATATATTTT
clone_size: many; d_call: .; v_call: TRBV14; j_call: TRBJ1-2; cdr3_aa: CASSHLSGVGGYTF; cdr3_nt: TGTGCCAGCAGCCATCTGTCAGGGGTGGGCGGCTACACCTTC
clone_size: few; d_call: .; v_call: TRBV10-3; j_call: TRBJ1-1; cdr3_aa: CAISEIGRAEAFF; cdr3_nt: TGTGCCATCAGTGAGATAGGGAGGGCTGAAGCTTTCTTT
clone_size: many; d_call: .; v_call: TRBV30; j_call: TRBJ1-3; cdr3_aa: CAWISGNTIYF; cdr3_nt: TGTGCCTGGATCTCTGGAAACACCATATATTTT
clone_size: few; d_call: .; v_call: TRBV20-1; j_call: TRBJ1-5; cdr3_aa: CSATVAVNQPQHF; cdr3_nt: TGCAGTGCTACGGTGGCGGTCAATCAGCCCCAGCATTTT
clone_size: few; d_call: .; v_call: TRBV6-1; j_call: TRBJ2-7; cdr3_aa: CASSPESGRIYEQYF; cdr3_nt: TGTGCCAGCAGTCCCGAATCTGGGAGGATCTACGAGCAGTACTTC
clone_size: .; d_call: .; v_call: TRBV5-1; j_call: TRBJ2-3; cdr3_aa: CASSLDWYTDTQYF; cdr3_nt: TGCGCCAGCAGCTTGGACTGGTACACAGATACGCAGTATTTT
clone_size: .; d_call: TRBD1; v_call: TRBV7-2; j_call: TRBJ1-2; cdr3_aa: CASSPRHTGGGDGYTF; cdr3_nt: TGTGCCAGCAGCCCGCGCCATACAGGGGGCGGGGATGGCTACACCTTC
clone_size: many; d_call: .; v_call: TRBV7-6; j_call: TRBJ2-1; cdr3_aa: CASSLADVVSYNEQFF; cdr3_nt: TGTGCCAGCAGCTTAGCGGACGTTGTCTCCTACAATGAGCAGTTCTTC
clone_size: few; d_call: .; v_call: TRBV13; j_call: TRBJ2-1; cdr3_aa: CASALISSNNEQSF; cdr3_nt: TGTGCCAGCGCCCTGATTAGCTCTAACAATGAGCAGTCCTTC
clone_size: many; d_call: .; v_call: TRBV28; j_call: TRBJ1-2; cdr3_aa: CASSLSPAGADYGYTF; cdr3_nt: TGTGCCAGCAGTTTATCCCCTGCGGGGGCGGACTATGGCTACACCTTC
clone_size: few; d_call: TRBD2; v_call: TRBV20-1; j_call: TRBJ2-1; cdr3_aa: CSAVSGTSGRLEQFF; cdr3_nt: TGCAGTGCGGTTTCCGGGACTAGCGGGAGGTTGGAGCAGTTCTTC
clone_size: .; d_call: TRBD2; v_call: TRBV5-5; j_call: TRBJ2-7; cdr3_aa: CASSLPLREGRYAYEQYF; cdr3_nt: TGTGCCAGCAGCTTGCCCTTGCGGGAGGGCCGGTATGCGTACGAGCAGTACTTC
clone_size: many; d_call: TRBD2; v_call: TRBV28; j_call: TRBJ2-5; cdr3_aa: CASHIAGVAQETQYF; cdr3_nt: TGTGCCAGCCACATAGCGGGAGTGGCCCAAGAGACCCAGTACTTC
clone_size: few; d_call: .; v_call: TRBV9; j_call: TRBJ2-3; cdr3_aa: CASSARTVSDTQYF; cdr3_nt: TGTGCCAGCAGCGCGAGGACAGTCTCAGATACGCAGTATTTT
clone_size: .; d_call: .; v_call: TRBV24-1; j_call: TRBJ2-2; cdr3_aa: CATSDLASGELFF; cdr3_nt: TGTGCCACCAGTGATTTGGCATCCGGGGAGCTGTTTTTT
clone_size: many; d_call: TRBD1; v_call: TRBV28; j_call: TRBJ1-5; cdr3_aa: CASSPAGQSNQPQHF; cdr3_nt: TGTGCCAGCAGTCCCGCGGGACAGAGCAATCAGCCCCAGCATTTT
clone_size: many; d_call: TRBD1; v_call: TRBV5-4; j_call: TRBJ1-1; cdr3_aa: CASSLGPTGATNTEAFF; cdr3_nt: TGTGCCAGCAGCTTGGGCCCGACAGGGGCTACGAACACTGAAGCTTTCTTT
clone_size: few; d_call: .; v_call: TRBV20-1; j_call: TRBJ1-6; cdr3_aa: CSASGLSNSPLHF; cdr3_nt: TGCAGTGCTTCGGGGCTTAGTAATTCACCCCTCCACTTT
clone_size: many; d_call: .; v_call: TRBV7-8; j_call: TRBJ1-1; cdr3_aa: CASSLVASGEGSAFF; cdr3_nt: TGTGCCAGCAGCTTAGTAGCTTCAGGGGAGGGTTCAGCTTTCTTT
clone_size: many; d_call: TRBD2; v_call: TRBV20-1; j_call: TRBJ2-5; cdr3_aa: CSAYSGGGSQETQYF; cdr3_nt: TGCAGTGCCTATAGCGGGGGGGGGTCCCAAGAGACCCAGTACTTC
clone_size: many; d_call: TRBD2; v_call: TRBV28; j_call: TRBJ2-7; cdr3_aa: CASSVTSGGSYEQYF; cdr3_nt: TGTGCCAGCAGTGTGACTAGCGGGGGTTCCTACGAGCAGTACTTC
clone_size: many; d_call: .; v_call: TRBV18; j_call: TRBJ2-3; cdr3_aa: CASSPIQDTQYF; cdr3_nt: TGTGCCAGCTCACCGATCCAAGATACGCAGTATTTT
clone_size: many; d_call: TRBD1; v_call: TRBV20-1; j_call: TRBJ2-7; cdr3_aa: CSARDLGGTGTEQYF; cdr3_nt: TGCAGTGCTAGAGATTTGGGGGGGACAGGGACCGAGCAGTACTTC
clone_size: few; d_call: .; v_call: TRBV9; j_call: TRBJ1-2; cdr3_aa: CASSVRASYGYTF; cdr3_nt: TGTGCCAGCAGCGTAAGGGCCAGCTATGGCTACACCTTC
clone_size: .; d_call: .; v_call: TRBV20-1; j_call: TRBJ2-7; cdr3_aa: CSARPQGRTGLEQYF; cdr3_nt: TGCAGTGCTAGACCCCAGGGGCGTACGGGACTCGAGCAGTACTTC
clone_size: .; d_call: .; v_call: TRBV7-9; j_call: TRBJ2-7; cdr3_aa: CASSLKGIEYEQYF; cdr3_nt: TGTGCCAGCAGCTTAAAGGGTATTGAGTACGAGCAGTACTTC
clone_size: many; d_call: TRBD1; v_call: TRBV5-1; j_call: TRBJ2-5; cdr3_aa: CASSSGQIQETQYF; cdr3_nt: TGCGCCAGCAGCTCGGGACAGATCCAAGAGACCCAGTACTTC
clone_size: once; d_call: TRBD1; v_call: TRBV19; j_call: TRBJ1-2; cdr3_aa: CASNDPPETGFGYTF; cdr3_nt: TGTGCCAGTAATGACCCCCCGGAGACAGGGTTTGGCTACACCTTC
clone_size: few; d_call: .; v_call: TRBV12-3/TRBV12-4; j_call: TRBJ2-7; cdr3_aa: CASRDSRYEQYF; cdr3_nt: TGTGCCAGCAGGGACAGCCGCTACGAGCAGTACTTC
clone_size: .; d_call: TRBD1; v_call: TRBV3-1; j_call: TRBJ2-5; cdr3_aa: CASSLRDRVFRQTQYF; cdr3_nt: TGTGCCAGCAGCCTCCGGGACAGGGTATTTCGACAGACCCAGTACTTC
clone_size: few; d_call: .; v_call: TRBV24-1; j_call: TRBJ2-3; cdr3_aa: CATSDLGGTDTQYF; cdr3_nt: TGTGCCACCAGTGATTTGGGGGGCACAGATACGCAGTATTTT
clone_size: .; d_call: .; v_call: TRBV5-1; j_call: TRBJ2-1; cdr3_aa: CASSWGGLYNEQFF; cdr3_nt: TGCGCCAGCAGCTGGGGGGGCCTTTACAATGAGCAGTTCTTC
clone_size: .; d_call: .; v_call: TRBV9; j_call: TRBJ1-4; cdr3_aa: CASSTEGGINEKLFF; cdr3_nt: TGTGCCAGCAGCACAGAGGGGGGCATTAATGAAAAACTGTTTTTT
clone_size: many; d_call: TRBD2; v_call: TRBV10-3; j_call: TRBJ2-5; cdr3_aa: CAISLSTGTSQETQYF; cdr3_nt: TGTGCCATCAGTCTTTCGACCGGGACTAGTCAAGAGACCCAGTACTTC
clone_size: few; d_call: .; v_call: TRBV5-1; j_call: TRBJ2-3; cdr3_aa: CASSSVGASTDTQYF; cdr3_nt: TGCGCCAGCAGCTCCGTGGGGGCTAGCACAGATACGCAGTATTTT
clone_size: few; d_call: .; v_call: TRBV5-4; j_call: TRBJ2-1; cdr3_aa: CASSLDSQSRRFF; cdr3_nt: TGTGCCAGCAGCTTGGACTCCCAAAGTAGGCGGTTCTTC
clone_size: once; d_call: .; v_call: TRBV6-1; j_call: TRBJ2-7; cdr3_aa: CASRNDTYEQYF; cdr3_nt: TGTGCCAGCAGAAATGACACTTACGAGCAGTACTTC
clone_size: many; d_call: .; v_call: TRBV12-3/TRBV12-4; j_call: TRBJ1-2; cdr3_aa: CASSLAGRGYGYTF; cdr3_nt: TGTGCCAGCAGCCTTGCGGGGCGCGGCTATGGCTACACCTTC
clone_size: many; d_call: .; v_call: TRBV2; j_call: TRBJ1-2; cdr3_aa: CASSLGVYYGYTF; cdr3_nt: TGTGCCAGCAGTTTAGGGGTTTACTATGGCTACACCTTC
clone_size: few; d_call: .; v_call: TRBV30; j_call: TRBJ1-6; cdr3_aa: CASPFRGGGNSPLHF; cdr3_nt: TGTGCCTCGCCTTTCAGGGGTGGAGGTAATTCACCCCTCCACTTT
clone_size: many; d_call: TRBD1; v_call: TRBV6-1; j_call: TRBJ1-5; cdr3_aa: CASSETGVKSQPQHF; cdr3_nt: TGTGCCAGCAGCGAGACAGGGGTAAAGAGTCAGCCCCAGCATTTT
clone_size: many; d_call: .; v_call: TRBV11-2; j_call: TRBJ2-5; cdr3_aa: CASSLEWVSGQETQYF; cdr3_nt: TGTGCCAGCAGCTTAGAATGGGTTTCCGGCCAAGAGACCCAGTACTTC